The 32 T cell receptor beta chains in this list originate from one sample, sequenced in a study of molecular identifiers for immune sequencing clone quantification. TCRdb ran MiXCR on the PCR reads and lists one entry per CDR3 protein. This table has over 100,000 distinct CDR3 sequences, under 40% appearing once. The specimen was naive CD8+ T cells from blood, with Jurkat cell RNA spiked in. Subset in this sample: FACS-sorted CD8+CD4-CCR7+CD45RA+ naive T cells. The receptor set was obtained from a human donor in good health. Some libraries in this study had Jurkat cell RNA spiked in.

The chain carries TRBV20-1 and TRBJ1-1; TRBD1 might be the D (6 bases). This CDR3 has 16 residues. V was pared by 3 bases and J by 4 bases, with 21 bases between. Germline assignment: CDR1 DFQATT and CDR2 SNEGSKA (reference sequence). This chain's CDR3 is CSASDPAGARVTEAFF. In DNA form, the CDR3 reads TGCAGTGCTAGCGATCCGGCGGGGGCGCGGGTCACTGAAGCTTTCTTT.

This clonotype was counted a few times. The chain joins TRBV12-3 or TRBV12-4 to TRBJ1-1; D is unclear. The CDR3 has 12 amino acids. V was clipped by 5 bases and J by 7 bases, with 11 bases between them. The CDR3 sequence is CASSLVLVEAFF. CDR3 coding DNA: TGTGCCAGCAGTCTGGTCCTAGTTGAAGCTTTCTTT.

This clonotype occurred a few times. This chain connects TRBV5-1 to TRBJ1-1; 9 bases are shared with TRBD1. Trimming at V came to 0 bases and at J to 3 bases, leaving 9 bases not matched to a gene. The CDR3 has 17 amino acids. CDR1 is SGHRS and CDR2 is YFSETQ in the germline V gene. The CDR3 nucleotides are TGCGCCAGCAGCTTGGCCCCCGGGGACAGGGCGTACACTGAAGCTTTCTTT. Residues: CASSLAPGDRAYTEAFF.

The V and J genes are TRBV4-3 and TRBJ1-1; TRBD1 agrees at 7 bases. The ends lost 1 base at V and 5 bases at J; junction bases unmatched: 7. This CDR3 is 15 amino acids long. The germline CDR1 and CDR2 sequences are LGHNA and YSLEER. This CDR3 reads CASSQVDSGGTEAFF. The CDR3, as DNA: TGCGCCAGCAGCCAAGTCGATTCAGGGGGGACTGAAGCTTTCTTT.

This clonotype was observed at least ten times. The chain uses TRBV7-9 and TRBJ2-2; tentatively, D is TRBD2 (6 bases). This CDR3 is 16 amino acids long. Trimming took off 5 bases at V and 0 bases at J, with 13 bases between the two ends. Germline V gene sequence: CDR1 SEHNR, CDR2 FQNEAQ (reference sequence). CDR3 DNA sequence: TGTGCCAGCAGCCCAAGGACTACCTCGAACACCGGGGAGCTGTTTTTT. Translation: CASSPRTTSNTGELFF.

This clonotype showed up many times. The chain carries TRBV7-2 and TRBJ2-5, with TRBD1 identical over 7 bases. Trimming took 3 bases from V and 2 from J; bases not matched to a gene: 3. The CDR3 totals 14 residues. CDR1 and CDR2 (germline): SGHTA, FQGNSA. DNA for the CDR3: TGTGCCAGCAGCTTGCCGGGACAGCAAGAGACCCAGTACTTC. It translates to CASSLPGQQETQYF.

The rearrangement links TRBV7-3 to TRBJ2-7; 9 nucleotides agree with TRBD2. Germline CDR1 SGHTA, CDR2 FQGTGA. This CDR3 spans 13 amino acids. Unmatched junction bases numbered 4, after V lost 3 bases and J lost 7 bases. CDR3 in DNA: TGTGCCAGCAGCTTCGCGGGAGGGTGGGAGCAGTACTTC. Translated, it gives CASSFAGGWEQYF.

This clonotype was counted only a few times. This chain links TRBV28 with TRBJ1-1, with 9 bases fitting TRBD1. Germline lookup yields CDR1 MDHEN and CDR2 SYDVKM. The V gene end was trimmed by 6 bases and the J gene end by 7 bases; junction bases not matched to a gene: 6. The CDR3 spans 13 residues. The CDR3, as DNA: TGTGCCAGCAGAAGACAGGGGGGGATTGAAGCTTTCTTT. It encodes CASRRQGGIEAFF.

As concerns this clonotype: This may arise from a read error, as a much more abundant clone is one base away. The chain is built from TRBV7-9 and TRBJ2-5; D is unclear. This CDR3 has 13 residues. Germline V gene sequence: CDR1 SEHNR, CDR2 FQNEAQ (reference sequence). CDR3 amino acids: CASSPQGPETQNF. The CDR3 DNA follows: TGTGCCAGCAGCCCCCAAGGTCCAGAGACCCAGAACTTC. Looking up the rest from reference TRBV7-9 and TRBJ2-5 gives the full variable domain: DTGVSQNPRHKITKRGQNVTFRCDPISEHNRLYWYRQTLGQGPEFLTYFQNEAQLEKSRLLSDRFSAERPKGSFSTLEIQRTEQGDSAMYLCASSPQGPETQNFGPGTRLLVL.

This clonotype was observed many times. The CDR3 coding sequence is TGTGCCAGCAGCTTAGGACAGGGTAACACCGGGGAGCTGTTTTTT. The encoded protein is CASSLGQGNTGELFF. This chain connects TRBV7-6 to TRBJ2-2; TRBD1 agrees at 7 bases. The CDR3 runs 15 residues. Germline CDR1 reads SGHVS; CDR2 reads FNYEAQ. V lost 1 base, J lost 2 bases, and 1 base stayed unmatched.

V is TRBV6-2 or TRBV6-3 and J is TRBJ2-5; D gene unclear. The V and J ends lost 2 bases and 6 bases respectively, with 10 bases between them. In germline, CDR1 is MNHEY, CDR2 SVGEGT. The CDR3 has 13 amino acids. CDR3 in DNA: TGTGCCAGCAGTTACGCGCAACATAAGACCCAGTACTTC. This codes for CASSYAQHKTQYF.

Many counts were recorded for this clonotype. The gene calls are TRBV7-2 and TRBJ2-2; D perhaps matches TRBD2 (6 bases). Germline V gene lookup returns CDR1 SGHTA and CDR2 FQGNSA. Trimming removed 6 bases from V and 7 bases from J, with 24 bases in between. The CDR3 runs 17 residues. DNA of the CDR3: TGTGCCAGCAGGGGTCGACATTCTAGCGAACTAAGCGGGGAGCTGTTTTTT. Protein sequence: CASRGRHSSELSGELFF.

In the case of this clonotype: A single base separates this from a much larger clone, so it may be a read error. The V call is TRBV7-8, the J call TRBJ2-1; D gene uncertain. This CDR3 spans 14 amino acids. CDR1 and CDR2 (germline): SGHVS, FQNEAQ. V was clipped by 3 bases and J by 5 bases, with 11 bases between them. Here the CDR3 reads CASSFTGPNNEQFF. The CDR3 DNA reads TGTGCCAGCAGCTTCACCGGTCCTAACAATGAGCAGTTCTTC.

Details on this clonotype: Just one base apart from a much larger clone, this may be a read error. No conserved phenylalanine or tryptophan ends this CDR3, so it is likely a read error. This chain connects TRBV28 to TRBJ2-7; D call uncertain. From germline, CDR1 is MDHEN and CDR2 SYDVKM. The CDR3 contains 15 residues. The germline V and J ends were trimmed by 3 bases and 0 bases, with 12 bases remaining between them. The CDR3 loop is CASSLGRLSSYEQYY. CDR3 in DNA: TGTGCCAGCAGTTTGGGCAGGCTCAGCTCCTACGAGCAGTACTAC.

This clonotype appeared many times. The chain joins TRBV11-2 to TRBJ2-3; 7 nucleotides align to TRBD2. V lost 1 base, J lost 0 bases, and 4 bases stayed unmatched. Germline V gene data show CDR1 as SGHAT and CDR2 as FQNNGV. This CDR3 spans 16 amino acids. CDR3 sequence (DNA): TGTGCCAGCAGCTTAGGGCTAGCGGAGAGCACAGATACGCAGTATTTT. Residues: CASSLGLAESTDTQYF.

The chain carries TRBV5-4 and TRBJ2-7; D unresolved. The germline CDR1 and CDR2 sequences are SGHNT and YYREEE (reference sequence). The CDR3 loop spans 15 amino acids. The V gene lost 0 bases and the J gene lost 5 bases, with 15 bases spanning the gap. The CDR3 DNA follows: TGTGCCAGCAGCTTGGCTCAATCGCTCGTCGACGAGCAGTACTTC. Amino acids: CASSLAQSLVDEQYF.

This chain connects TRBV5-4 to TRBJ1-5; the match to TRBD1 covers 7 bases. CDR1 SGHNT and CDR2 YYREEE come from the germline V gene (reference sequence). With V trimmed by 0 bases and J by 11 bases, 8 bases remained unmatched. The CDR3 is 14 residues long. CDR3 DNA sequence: TGTGCCAGCAGCTTGGGACAGGGCCCTTTGGCCCAGCATTTT. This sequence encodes CASSLGQGPLAQHF.

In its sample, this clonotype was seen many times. CDR3 protein: CASSLLGVISTDTQYF. DNA of the CDR3: TGTGCCAGCAGCTTATTAGGGGTAATTAGCACAGATACGCAGTATTTT. The rearrangement links TRBV7-2 to TRBJ2-3; perhaps TRBD1 as D (5 bases). Trimming took off 2 bases at V and 0 bases at J, with 12 bases between the two ends. The germline gives CDR1 SGHTA, CDR2 FQGNSA. The CDR3 totals 16 residues.

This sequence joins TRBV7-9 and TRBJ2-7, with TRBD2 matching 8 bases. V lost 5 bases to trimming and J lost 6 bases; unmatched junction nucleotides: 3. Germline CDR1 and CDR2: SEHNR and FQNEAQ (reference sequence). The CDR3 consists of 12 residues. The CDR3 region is CASSLTSVEQYF. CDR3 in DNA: TGTGCCAGCAGCCTGACTAGCGTCGAGCAGTACTTC.

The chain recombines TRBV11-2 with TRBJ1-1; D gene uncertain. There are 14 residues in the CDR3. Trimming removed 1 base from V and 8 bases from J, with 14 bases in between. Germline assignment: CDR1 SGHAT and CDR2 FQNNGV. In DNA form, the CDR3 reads TGTGCCAGCAGCTTAGGTTTCGGGTCGCCGGAAGCTTTCTTT. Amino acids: CASSLGFGSPEAFF.

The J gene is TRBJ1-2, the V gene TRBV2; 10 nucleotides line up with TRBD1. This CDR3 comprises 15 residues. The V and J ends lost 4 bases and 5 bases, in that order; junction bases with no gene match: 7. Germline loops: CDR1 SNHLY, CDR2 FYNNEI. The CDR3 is CASSVKRQGAYGYTF. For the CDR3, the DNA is TGTGCCAGCAGTGTTAAACGACAGGGGGCGTATGGCTACACCTTC.

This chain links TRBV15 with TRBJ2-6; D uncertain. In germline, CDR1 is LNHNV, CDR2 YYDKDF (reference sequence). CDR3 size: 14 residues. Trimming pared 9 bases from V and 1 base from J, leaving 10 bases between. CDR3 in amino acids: CATQQVSGANVLTF. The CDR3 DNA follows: TGTGCCACTCAGCAGGTTTCTGGGGCCAACGTCCTGACTTTC. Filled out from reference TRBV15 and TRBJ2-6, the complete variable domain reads DAMVIQNPRYQVTQFGKPVTLSCSQTLNHNVMYWYQQKSSQAPKLLFHYYDKDFNNEADTPDNFQSRRPNTSFCFLDIRSPGLGDTAMYLCATQQVSGANVLTFGAGSRLTVL.

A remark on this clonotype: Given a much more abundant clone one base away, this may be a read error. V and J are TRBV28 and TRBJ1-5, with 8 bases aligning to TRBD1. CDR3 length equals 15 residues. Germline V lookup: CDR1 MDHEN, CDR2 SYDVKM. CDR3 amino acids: CASRLSDRGSQPQHF. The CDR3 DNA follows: TGTGCCAGCAGGTTATCAGACAGGGGAAGTCAGCCCCAGCATTTT.

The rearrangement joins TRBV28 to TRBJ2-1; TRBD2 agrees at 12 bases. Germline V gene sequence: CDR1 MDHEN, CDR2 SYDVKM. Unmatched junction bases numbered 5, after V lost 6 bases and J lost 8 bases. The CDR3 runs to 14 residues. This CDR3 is CASSHRLAGDEQFF. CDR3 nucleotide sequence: TGTGCCAGCAGCCATCGACTAGCGGGAGATGAGCAGTTCTTC.

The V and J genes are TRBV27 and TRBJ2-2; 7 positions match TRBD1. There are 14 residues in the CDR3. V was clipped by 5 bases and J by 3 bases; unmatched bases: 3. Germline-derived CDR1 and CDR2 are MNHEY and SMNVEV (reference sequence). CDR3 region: CASSDTGDTGELFF. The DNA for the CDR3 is TGTGCCAGCAGTGATACAGGGGACACCGGGGAGCTGTTTTTT.

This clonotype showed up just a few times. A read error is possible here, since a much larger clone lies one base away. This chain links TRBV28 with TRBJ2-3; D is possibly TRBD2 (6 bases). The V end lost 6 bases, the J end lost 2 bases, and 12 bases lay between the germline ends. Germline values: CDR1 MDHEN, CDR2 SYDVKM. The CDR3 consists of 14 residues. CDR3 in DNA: TGTGCCAGCAGATTAGGGACTTACACAGATACGCAGTATTTT. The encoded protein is CASRLGTYTDTQYF. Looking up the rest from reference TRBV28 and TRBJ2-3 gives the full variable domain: DVKVTQSSRYLVKRTGEKVFLECVQDMDHENMFWYRQDPGLGLRLIYFSYDVKMKEKGDIPEGYSVSREKKERFSLILESASTNQTSMYLCASRLGTYTDTQYFGPGTRLTVL.

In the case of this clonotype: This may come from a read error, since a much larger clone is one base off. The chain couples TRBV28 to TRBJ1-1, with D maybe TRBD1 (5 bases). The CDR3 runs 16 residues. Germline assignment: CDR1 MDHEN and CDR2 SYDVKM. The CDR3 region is CVSSLEWGYELAEAFF. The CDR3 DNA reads TGTGTCAGCAGTTTAGAATGGGGCTATGAACTCGCTGAAGCTTTCTTT.

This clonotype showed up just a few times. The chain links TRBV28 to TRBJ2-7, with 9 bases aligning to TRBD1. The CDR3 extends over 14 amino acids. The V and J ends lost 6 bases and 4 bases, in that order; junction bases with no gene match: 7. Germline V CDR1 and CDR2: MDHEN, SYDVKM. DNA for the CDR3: TGTGCCAGCAGACCCGGGACAGGGATATACGAGCAGTACTTC. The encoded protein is CASRPGTGIYEQYF.

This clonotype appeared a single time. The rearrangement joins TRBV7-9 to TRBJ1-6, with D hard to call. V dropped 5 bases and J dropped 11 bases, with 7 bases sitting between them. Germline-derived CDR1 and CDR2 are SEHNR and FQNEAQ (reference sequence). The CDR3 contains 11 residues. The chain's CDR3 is CASSPNPPLHF. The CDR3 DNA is TGTGCCAGCAGCCCCAATCCACCCCTCCACTTT.

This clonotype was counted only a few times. Here the CDR3 reads CASSVTQGREKLFF. As DNA, the CDR3 is TGTGCCAGCAGCGTGACACAGGGACGAGAAAAACTGTTTTTT. The genes are TRBV11-2 and TRBJ1-4, with D possibly TRBD1 on 6 matching bases. This CDR3 is 14 amino acids long. Between the trimmed V and J ends, which lost 5 bases and 8 bases, there was a span of 15 bases. From germline, CDR1 is SGHAT and CDR2 FQNNGV. Together with reference TRBV11-2 and TRBJ1-4, the CDR3 gives the full variable domain: EAGVAQSPRYKIIEKRQSVAFWCNPISGHATLYWYQQILGQGPKLLIQFQNNGVVDDSQLPKDRFSAERLKGVDSTLKIQPAKLEDSAVYLCASSVTQGREKLFFGSGTQLSVL.

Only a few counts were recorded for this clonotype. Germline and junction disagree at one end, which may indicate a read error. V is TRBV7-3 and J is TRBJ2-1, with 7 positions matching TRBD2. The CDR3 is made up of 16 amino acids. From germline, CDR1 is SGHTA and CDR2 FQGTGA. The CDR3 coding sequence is TGTGCCAGCAGCTCGACCCAACGACTAGCCTACCATGAGCAGTTCTTC. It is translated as CASSSTQRLAYHEQFF.

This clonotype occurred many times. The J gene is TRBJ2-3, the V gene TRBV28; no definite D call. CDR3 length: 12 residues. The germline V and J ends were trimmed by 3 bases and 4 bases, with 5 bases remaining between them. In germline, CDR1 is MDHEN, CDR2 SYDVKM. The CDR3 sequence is CASSFYADTQYF. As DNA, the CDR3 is TGTGCCAGCAGTTTTTACGCAGATACGCAGTATTTT.